This T cell receptor beta chain came from a study of beta chain features in type 1 diabetes. Study outcomes and limitations: Type 1 diabetes patients had moderately but significantly shorter TCRB CDR3s in all four CD4+ subsets.

The CDR3 totals 19 residues. Germline V gives CDR1 SEHNR, CDR2 FQNEAQ (reference sequence). Trimming removed 0 bases at V and 0 bases at J, with 15 bases between. Expressed TCRB transcripts were sequenced because the isolated RNA had all been reverse transcribed beforehand. Assay used: immunoSEQ multiplex PCR; TCRdb lists only in-frame clones, some missing. Of approximately 120,000 clones listed, approximately 39% are singletons. This clone occurred a few times. Its antigen is not identified. The purity of all sorted populations exceeded 98%. This sequence joins TRBV7-9 and TRBJ2-6, with D possibly being TRBD2 (6 bases). The sequence was collected from a woman aged 18-30 years in good health. Material for sequencing was stem cell memory CD4+ T cells from blood. The CDR3 region is CASSLARIAVYSGANVLTF. The CDR3 DNA reads TGTGCCAGCAGCTTAGCGAGAATAGCGGTATACTCTGGGGCCAACGTCCTGACTTTC.